The 9 T cell receptor beta chains in this list originate from one sample, sequenced in a study of shared clonotypes between healthy human individuals. TCRdb keeps only in-frame clones here, not all; method: immunoSEQ multiplex PCR. The table includes approximately 2.5 million clones, over 85% detected once. Sequences were obtained from naive CD4+ T cells from PBMCs. Subset of the sample: CD45RA+ positively selected. The source is a man between 18 and 29 years old in good health. Some clones in this sample may be carry-over from other donors' samples.

This chain joins TRBV5-1 and TRBJ2-2, with 8 bases aligning to TRBD1. J was trimmed by 3 bases and V by 2 bases; bases with no gene match: 9. Germline assignment: CDR1 SGHRS and CDR2 YFSETQ. The length of the CDR3 is 17 residues. The CDR3 spells CASSFELGQVYTGELFF. As DNA, the CDR3 is TGCGCCAGCAGCTTTGAACTGGGACAGGTTTACACCGGGGAGCTGTTTTTT.

This rearrangement joins TRBV29-1 to TRBJ2-7; perhaps TRBD1 as D (5 bases). The germline V gene encodes CDR1 SQVTM and CDR2 ANQGSEA. The CDR3 sequence is 13 residues long. V was cut by 4 bases and J by 4 bases, with 14 bases left in between. The CDR3 DNA reads TGCAGCGTTGCAGGGCTTTTTAGGTACGAGCAGTACTTC. Translating gives CSVAGLFRYEQYF.

In this sample, this clone turned up a few times. The chain carries TRBV29-1 and TRBJ1-5; D gene ambiguous. Deletions cut 4 bases from V and 6 bases from J, with 13 bases between. The CDR3 is 13 amino acids. Germline values: CDR1 SQVTM, CDR2 ANQGSEA. CDR3 DNA: TGCAGCGTTGTCCCTGGTTTTGGTCAGCCCCAGCATTTT. Encoded protein: CSVVPGFGQPQHF.

The chain links TRBV4-3 to TRBJ2-1, with TRBD1 matching over 7 bases. This CDR3 contains 15 residues. V gave up 4 bases and J gave up 3 bases; unmatched junction bases: 6. Looked up from germline, CDR1 is LGHNA and CDR2 is YSLEER. In DNA form, the CDR3 reads TGCGCCAGCAGCCCCACAGGGGCCGGCTACAATGAGCAGTTCTTC. This codes for CASSPTGAGYNEQFF.

The chain combines TRBV28 with TRBJ2-4; no clear D. Trimming removed 2 bases at V and 7 bases at J, with 9 bases between. The CDR3 consists of 13 residues. Germline assignment: CDR1 MDHEN and CDR2 SYDVKM. The CDR3 loop is CASSLTGYNIQYF. The CDR3 region has the DNA TGTGCCAGCAGTTTAACCGGGTACAACATTCAGTACTTC. Variable domain in full (rest from reference TRBV28 and TRBJ2-4): DVKVTQSSRYLVKRTGEKVFLECVQDMDHENMFWYRQDPGLGLRLIYFSYDVKMKEKGDIPEGYSVSREKKERFSLILESASTNQTSMYLCASSLTGYNIQYFGAGTRLSVL.

A remark on this clone: A junction boundary mismatches the germline segment, possibly from a read error. The rearrangement joins TRBV7-9 to TRBJ2-1; the D gene could be TRBD1 or TRBD2 (5 bases each). This CDR3 is 14 amino acids long. Germline V CDR1 and CDR2: SEHNR, FQNEAQ (reference sequence). CDR3 loop: CASSLAGTGNEQFF. In DNA, the CDR3 is TGTGCCAGCAGCCTAGCCGGGACCGGCAATGAGCAGTTCTTC.

The chain recombines TRBV18 with TRBJ2-7; 8 bases are a match to TRBD1. The length of the CDR3 is 16 residues. Trimming at V came to 5 bases and at J to 3 bases, leaving 12 bases not matched to a gene. CDR1 KGHSH and CDR2 LQKENI come from the germline V gene. The CDR3 DNA is TGTGCCAGCTCATCCGGTTTTTCAACAGGGGGCTACGAGCAGTACTTC. Encoded protein: CASSSGFSTGGYEQYF.

The rearrangement joins TRBV15 to TRBJ2-3; 7 bases match TRBD1. The CDR3 consists of 15 residues. Germline V gene lookup returns CDR1 LNHNV and CDR2 YYDKDF (reference sequence). The junction had 8 bases not matched to a gene; V was cut back by 7 bases and J by 1 base. In DNA form, the CDR3 reads TGTGCCACCACGAGCACCGGGACAGGCACAGATACGCAGTATTTT. Translated: CATTSTGTGTDTQYF.

This chain joins TRBV29-1 and TRBJ1-2; D gene uncertain. The CDR3 covers 20 residues. V gave up 2 bases and J gave up 4 bases, with 32 bases separating them. CDR1 is SQVTM, CDR2 ANQGSEA, per germline. In DNA, the CDR3 is TGCAGCGTTGAATTTTTCGCCAATCGCGGAAGGACGGCCAACCCCTATGGCTACACCTTC. Encoded protein: CSVEFFANRGRTANPYGYTF.